Sequencing of this T cell receptor beta chain was carried out in a study of shared clonotypes between healthy human individuals. Study conclusions and caveats: It was observed that about 5% of naive CD4 clonotypes were shared across a few donors. Non-shared clonotypes were found to have lower generation probabilities than the clonotypes that were shared by all four of the sorted-subset donors. Sorted-subset sequencing was shown by rarefaction to be incomplete despite large depth.

The donors, all of them Caucasian adults, lived in Nashville, Tennessee. The repertoire was sequenced with immunoSEQ multiplex PCR; TCRdb's copy has only in-frame clones and lacks some. The repertoire has 2,100,000 or so clones, approximately 96% of them found once; the top ten carry more than 0.1%. The germline V gene encodes CDR1 SGDLS and CDR2 YYNGEE. The CDR3 is 13 amino acids. V shed 7 bases, J shed 5 bases, and the junction held 6 bases outside the gene matches. To note about this clone: Its antigen remains unknown.

Sequences were obtained from naive CD4+ T cells sorted from blood. Subset indicated: CD45RA+ positively selected. V usage is TRBV9 and J usage is TRBJ2-5; 9 bases line up with TRBD1. The receptor's source is a man aged 18-30 years in good health. The CDR3 DNA follows: TGTGCCAGCGGGGGGACAGGGTCGGAGACCCAGTACTTC. Translation: CASGGTGSETQYF.